This TCR beta chain was recovered during a study of blood T cell repertoires in COVID-19 (dated by TCRdb to about 2020). Concerning the study at large: The collaborator samples originated in the United States, Italy and Spain and spanned the acute and convalescent phases of COVID-19. The material from the prospective study consisted of cDNA or gDNA derived from T cells, B-cell-depleted T cells, or PBMCs. The dataset comprised deeply sampled blood TCRbeta repertoires from subjects exposed to, actively infected with, or recovered from COVID-19. A freely available public database, intended as a resource for researchers studying the immune response to SARS-CoV-2, is where the repertoires were released. The samples were drawn from the first 160 participants of the ongoing ImmuneRACE study and from some 1,300 subjects provided by 6 global collaborators. Sample metadata almost always included a de-identified subject ID, COVID-19 status, age in years and sex. Where HLA class I and class II types were available, the types were taken from metadata supplied by the sample provider, not from assay-based typing. What the study reported, not specific to this receptor: The amount of clinical and demographic metadata varied by source and participant and was provided uncurated.

CDR3 length: 14 amino acids, cysteine to phenylalanine. Left in the record is the CDR3 DNA by itself, 42 bases read in frame from the first base. A distance of 16 bases separates the germline ends of V and J, which lose 2 bases and 7 bases respectively. CDR1 is given as SGHKS and CDR2 as YYEKEE, both from the germline V gene (reference sequence). The collaborating institutions used their own protocols to collect whole blood in K2EDTA tubes. Collaborator samples were shipped for TCRbeta analysis as frozen whole blood, isolated PBMCs, or DNA extracted from either sample type. To note about this clone: Its antigen remains undetermined. Base qualities were left out, and no much larger clone turns up one base away.

TCRbeta CDR3 regions were amplified from genomic DNA by means of the immunoSEQ Assay, a bias-controlled multiplex PCR. From the authors' description of their analysis: Within the assay, amplification of reference gene primers was used to estimate how many nucleated cells each sample contained. To quantify the absolute abundance of each unique TCRbeta CDR3 rearrangement, sequence reads were collapsed and filtered. For each sample, productive Simpson clonality was calculated as the square root of Simpson's diversity index over productive rearrangements. TCRdb took over this immuneACCESS table, retaining in-frame rearrangements with V and J assigned. Such tables are incomplete; in checked studies, under half of the missing clones stem from an unresolved V gene, and the remainder is unexplained. The V and J calls and clone size come from that table; D and trimming were worked out from the DNA. The sample table contains under 200,000 clones; only one count was recorded for around nine tenths of them. 2% to 2.5% of the sample lies in the top ten.

The TCR sequence derives from a man between 65 and 85 years old with active or convalescent COVID-19. The sequenced sample consisted of peripheral blood. The chain is encoded by TRBV5-5 joined to TRBJ2-7; the D gene is perhaps TRBD1, from 6 matching bases. The CDR3 region: CASSLPQGLGEQYF. The nucleotide sequence reads as follows: TGTGCCAGCAGCTTACCACAGGGCCTGGGAGAGCAGTACTTC.